The sequence of this T cell receptor beta chain was determined in a study of blood T cell repertoires in COVID-19. The V end was cut by 4 bases, the J end by 7 bases, with 17 bases between. CDR1 is MNHNY and CDR2 is SVGAGI in the germline V gene (reference sequence). CDR3 length: 15 amino acids. The data were produced by immunoSEQ multiplex PCR, yet TCRdb's version contains in-frame clones alone and is incomplete. The sample holds fewer than 90,000 clones, over 75% seen once. The V and J genes are TRBV6-6 and TRBJ1-3; D ambiguous. The sequence came from a man in his sixties or seventies with acute or convalescent COVID-19. Material: peripheral blood. The CDR3 DNA reads as TGTGCCAGCAGTTCCAGCGGGGTCATAACTAACACCATATATTTT. The encoded protein is CASSSSGVITNTIYF.